A selection of T cell receptor beta chains follows, all from one sample in a study of cytomegalovirus exposure and HLA in healthy donors. Profiled with immunoSEQ multiplex PCR; TCRdb holds only in-frame clones, not every one. Among under 150,000 clones listed, about three quarters were seen once. Sequencing was performed on PBMCs. The origin of the receptors is a male donor in good health and CMV-seropositive. Both conserved end residues are part of each CDR3. The D gene is left open where the match is weak. Expanded clones get a size class; other rows say once, few or many, or leave the size out.

V gene: TRBV19; J gene: TRBJ1-1; D gene: .; clone size: .; CDR3 protein: CASSMPEEAPNTEAFF; CDR3 DNA: TGTGCCAGTAGTATGCCCGAAGAGGCACCGAACACTGAAGCTTTCTTT
V gene: TRBV28; J gene: TRBJ2-7; D gene: TRBD2; clone size: few; CDR3 protein: CASSSSGEASYEQYF; CDR3 DNA: TGTGCCAGCAGTTCTAGCGGGGAGGCCTCCTACGAGCAGTACTTC
V gene: TRBV15; J gene: TRBJ2-1; D gene: TRBD1; clone size: few; CDR3 protein: CATSRDRSRGHHNEQFF; CDR3 DNA: TGTGCCACCAGCAGAGATAGAAGCAGGGGGCATCACAATGAGCAGTTCTTC
V gene: TRBV15; J gene: TRBJ2-7; D gene: .; clone size: .; CDR3 protein: CATSRDASAYEQYF; CDR3 DNA: TGTGCCACCAGCAGAGATGCCTCAGCCTACGAGCAGTACTTC
V gene: TRBV27; J gene: TRBJ2-7; D gene: TRBD2; clone size: once; CDR3 protein: CASSPRLAGGYEQYF; CDR3 DNA: TGTGCCAGCAGTCCCCGACTAGCGGGGGGATACGAGCAGTACTTC
V gene: TRBV6-5; J gene: TRBJ1-5; D gene: .; clone size: .; CDR3 protein: CASSAGFQVQPQHF; CDR3 DNA: TGTGCCAGCAGTGCCGGGTTTCAAGTTCAGCCCCAGCATTTT
V gene: TRBV10-3; J gene: TRBJ1-2; D gene: .; clone size: .; CDR3 protein: CAIAGEPEYGYTF; CDR3 DNA: TGTGCCATAGCAGGGGAACCAGAGTATGGCTACACCTTC
V gene: TRBV11-2; J gene: TRBJ1-6; D gene: TRBD1; clone size: .; CDR3 protein: CASSSPLWTGRHSPLHF; CDR3 DNA: TGTGCCAGCAGCTCGCCTCTCTGGACAGGTCGCCATTCACCCCTCCACTTT
V gene: TRBV7-2; J gene: TRBJ2-7; D gene: .; clone size: once; CDR3 protein: CASSFLRSGGAYEQYF; CDR3 DNA: TGTGCCAGCAGCTTTCTCCGAAGCGGCGGGGCCTACGAGCAGTACTTC
V gene: TRBV6-1; J gene: TRBJ2-3; D gene: .; clone size: once; CDR3 protein: CASKSRDTDTQYF; CDR3 DNA: TGTGCCAGCAAGTCTCGGGACACAGATACGCAGTATTTT
V gene: TRBV11-1; J gene: TRBJ2-2; D gene: .; clone size: .; CDR3 protein: CASRVRDTGELFF; CDR3 DNA: TGTGCCAGCCGCGTCAGGGACACCGGGGAGCTGTTTTTT
V gene: TRBV28; J gene: TRBJ1-5; D gene: TRBD1; clone size: .; CDR3 protein: CASSLPTGSGQPQHF; CDR3 DNA: TGTGCCAGCAGTTTACCGACAGGGTCAGGGCAGCCCCAGCATTTT
V gene: TRBV7-3; J gene: TRBJ2-2; D gene: TRBD2; clone size: .; CDR3 protein: CASSKIAGTTGELFF; CDR3 DNA: TGTGCCAGCAGCAAGATAGCGGGAACGACCGGGGAGCTGTTTTTT
V gene: TRBV5-1; J gene: TRBJ2-5; D gene: TRBD1; clone size: few; CDR3 protein: CASSETGGETQYF; CDR3 DNA: TGCGCCAGCAGCGAGACAGGGGGTGAGACCCAGTACTTC
V gene: TRBV4-1; J gene: TRBJ1-3; D gene: .; clone size: once; CDR3 protein: CASSQGGRNPGNTIYF; CDR3 DNA: TGCGCCAGCAGCCAAGGGGGCAGGAACCCTGGAAACACCATATATTTT
V gene: TRBV6-5; J gene: TRBJ2-7; D gene: .; clone size: .; CDR3 protein: CASSYSTSSPYEQYF; CDR3 DNA: TGTGCCAGCAGTTACTCGACTTCCTCCCCCTACGAGCAGTACTTC
V gene: TRBV9; J gene: TRBJ1-6; D gene: .; clone size: .; CDR3 protein: CASSATDGSSYNSPLHF; CDR3 DNA: TGTGCCAGCAGCGCGACGGACGGGAGCTCCTATAATTCACCCCTCCACTTT
V gene: TRBV7-2; J gene: TRBJ1-4; D gene: TRBD1; clone size: .; CDR3 protein: CASSTYGHGQGRYEKLFF; CDR3 DNA: TGTGCCAGCAGCACTTACGGCCACGGACAGGGGAGATATGAAAAACTGTTTTTT
V gene: TRBV19; J gene: TRBJ2-2; D gene: TRBD1; clone size: .; CDR3 protein: CASSIPGTGRTGELFF; CDR3 DNA: TGTGCCAGTAGTATTCCCGGGACAGGGCGTACCGGGGAGCTGTTTTTT
V gene: TRBV6-1; J gene: TRBJ2-7; D gene: .; clone size: .; CDR3 protein: CASRQGSSYEQYF; CDR3 DNA: TGTGCCAGCAGGCAGGGGAGTTCCTACGAGCAGTACTTC
V gene: TRBV28; J gene: TRBJ2-3; D gene: .; clone size: .; CDR3 protein: CASWDTTTDTQYF; CDR3 DNA: TGTGCCAGCTGGGACACTACCACAGATACGCAGTATTTT
V gene: TRBV13; J gene: TRBJ1-5; D gene: .; clone size: .; CDR3 protein: CASSLGAGGLGQPQHF; CDR3 DNA: TGTGCCAGCAGCTTAGGGGCCGGGGGTCTAGGTCAGCCCCAGCATTTT
V gene: TRBV18; J gene: TRBJ2-7; D gene: TRBD2; clone size: .; CDR3 protein: CASRGLAQTYEQYF; CDR3 DNA: TGTGCCAGCCGCGGACTAGCGCAGACCTACGAGCAGTACTTC
V gene: TRBV28; J gene: TRBJ2-1; D gene: TRBD1; clone size: few; CDR3 protein: CASLRTGPYNEQFF; CDR3 DNA: TGTGCCAGCCTCCGGACAGGGCCCTACAATGAGCAGTTCTTC
V gene: TRBV9; J gene: TRBJ2-2; D gene: TRBD1; clone size: .; CDR3 protein: CASSDSGTGDPGGTWELFF; CDR3 DNA: TGTGCCAGCAGCGACTCCGGGACAGGGGACCCTGGGGGTACCTGGGAGCTGTTTTTT
V gene: TRBV7-3; J gene: TRBJ2-3; D gene: TRBD2; clone size: .; CDR3 protein: CASSLNGRGNTDTQYF; CDR3 DNA: TGTGCCAGCAGCTTAAACGGGAGGGGGAACACAGATACGCAGTATTTT
V gene: TRBV14; J gene: TRBJ2-7; D gene: .; clone size: few; CDR3 protein: CASSQVAGAPYEQYF; CDR3 DNA: TGTGCCAGCAGCCAAGTCGCGGGCGCGCCCTACGAGCAGTACTTC
V gene: TRBV7-9; J gene: TRBJ2-1; D gene: TRBD1; clone size: .; CDR3 protein: CASSSMTGAEEYSYNEQFF; CDR3 DNA: TGTGCCAGCAGCTCCATGACAGGGGCCGAAGAATACTCCTACAATGAGCAGTTCTTC
V gene: TRBV19; J gene: TRBJ1-2; D gene: .; clone size: once; CDR3 protein: CASSPRGYTF; CDR3 DNA: TGTGCCAGTAGTCCCCGTGGCTACACCTTC
V gene: TRBV6-5; J gene: TRBJ1-2; D gene: TRBD1; clone size: .; CDR3 protein: CASSEVTGSYGYTF; CDR3 DNA: TGTGCCAGCAGTGAAGTGACAGGGAGCTATGGCTACACCTTC
V gene: TRBV5-1; J gene: TRBJ2-1; D gene: TRBD1; clone size: .; CDR3 protein: CASSWLVQGANNEQFF; CDR3 DNA: TGCGCCAGCAGCTGGCTCGTACAGGGGGCAAACAATGAGCAGTTCTTC
V gene: TRBV5-1; J gene: TRBJ1-1; D gene: .; clone size: once; CDR3 protein: CASSFRQGGTEAFF; CDR3 DNA: TGCGCCAGCAGCTTCCGGCAGGGAGGCACTGAAGCTTTCTTT
V gene: TRBV4-2; J gene: TRBJ2-1; D gene: TRBD2; clone size: .; CDR3 protein: CASSQEEGSGRKRERNEQFF; CDR3 DNA: TGTGCCAGCAGCCAAGAGGAAGGTAGCGGGAGGAAAAGGGAACGGAATGAGCAGTTCTTC
V gene: TRBV10-2; J gene: TRBJ2-7; D gene: TRBD1; clone size: .; CDR3 protein: CASSEDRVGEQYF; CDR3 DNA: TGCGCCAGCAGTGAGGACAGGGTAGGCGAGCAGTACTTC